This T cell receptor (beta chain) originates from a study of blood T cell repertoires in COVID-19. Study details: Sample material is recorded as cDNA or gDNA derived from T cells, B-cell-depleted T cells, or PBMCs.

All enrollees were about 18 to 90 years old and from approximately 25 US areas. Cohort allocation depended upon clinical history that participants reported. Assay: immunoSEQ multiplex PCR; the TCRdb copy retains only in-frame clones and omits some. The data hold a few hundred thousand clones, with 87% observed a single time. Per germline, CDR1 MGHRA and CDR2 YSYEKL. V trimming: 3 bases; J trimming: 4 bases; junction bases outside the gene matches: 8. The CDR3 totals 15 residues. The chain recombines TRBV4-1 with TRBJ1-2; TRBD1 matches 7 bases. The clonotype originates from a woman between 25 and 40 years old who had recovered from COVID-19. Sequencing input: PBMCs or T cells enriched from blood (not recorded which). The DNA of the CDR3 is TGCGCCAGCAGCCAGCTGCGGGACAGAGGCTATGGCTACACCTTC. Residues: CASSQLRDRGYGYTF.